This TCR beta chain was identified during a study of T cell responses to AZD1222 COVID-19 vaccine. Findings and limits, study-wide: There were mostly white British donors and more females than males, and clonal diversity was possibly underestimated.

This clone was observed at least ten times. Antigen specificity is unknown. Other DNA sequences in the sample encode the same CDR3. Method: immunoSEQ multiplex PCR; TCRdb's copy keeps in-frame clones and lacks some. The sample has 110,000 or so clones; approximately 86% are singletons. Trimming took off 0 bases at V and 7 bases at J, with 24 bases between the two ends. The CDR3 has 18 amino acids. Germline CDR1 and CDR2: LGHDT and YNNKEL (reference sequence). The source was peripheral blood, collected on day 0 of AZD1222 vaccination. The chain uses TRBV3-1 (or the pseudogene TRBV3-2) and TRBJ1-2, with D possibly being TRBD1 (6 bases). The sequence was collected from an adult in good health. CDR3 DNA: TGTGCCAGCAGCCAAGAAGCCCCGGACAGCCCTTCTCATGGTGGCTACACCTTC. Its protein product is CASSQEAPDSPSHGGYTF.